The 27 T cell receptor beta chains below come from one sample, sequenced in a study of early T cells in non-severe SARS-CoV-2 infection. From the 5' RACE reads, TCRdb called clonotypes with MiXCR, one entry per CDR3 protein. The sample includes around 50,000 distinct CDR3 sequences, around 4.6% of them seen just once. The sample taken for sequencing was whole blood. These receptors all come from an adult who was a healthcare worker with PCR-confirmed SARS-CoV-2 infection or an uninfected control (not recorded which).

In its sample, this clonotype was seen many times. CDR3 bases: TGTGCCAGCAGCTCGGGACTTGCATACTACGAGCAGTACTTC. Translated: CASSSGLAYYEQYF. This chain connects TRBV5-6 to TRBJ2-7, with D maybe TRBD2 (6 bases). Germline V lookup: CDR1 SGHDT, CDR2 YYEEEE. V was clipped by 3 bases and J by 3 bases, with 13 bases between them. The CDR3 has 14 residues.

Ten or more counts support this clonotype. The gene calls are TRBV12-3 or TRBV12-4 and TRBJ2-1, with a possible D match to TRBD1 (6 bases). The CDR3 consists of 12 residues. The V and J ends lost 5 bases and 5 bases respectively, with 7 bases between them. DNA for the CDR3: TGTGCCAGCAGTGGACAGAACAATGAGCAGTTCTTC. This sequence encodes CASSGQNNEQFF.

This clonotype was found many times. The rearrangement links TRBV7-2 to TRBJ2-7; 7 bases fit TRBD1. Trimming removed 2 bases from V and 3 bases from J; junction bases left unmatched: 4. Per the germline V gene, CDR1 is SGHTA and CDR2 is FQGNSA. CDR3 length: 14 residues. This CDR3 reads CASSLNRGSYEQYF. CDR3 in DNA: TGTGCCAGCAGCTTAAACAGGGGAAGCTACGAGCAGTACTTC.

This clonotype occurred many times. The chain links TRBV9 to TRBJ2-3; D uncertain. The CDR3 runs to 14 residues. CDR1 is SGDLS, CDR2 YYNGEE, per germline. Trimming cost V 6 bases and J 0 bases, with 11 bases left between them. CDR3 coding DNA: TGTGCCAGCACCTTGGATCTCAGCACAGATACGCAGTATTTT. Amino acids: CASTLDLSTDTQYF.

V and J are TRBV6-6 and TRBJ2-5; D is possibly TRBD2 (5 bases). There are 12 residues in the CDR3. V dropped 5 bases and J dropped 5 bases, with 9 bases sitting between them. Germline assignment: CDR1 MNHNY and CDR2 SVGAGI (reference sequence). CDR3 loop: CASSLARETQYF. For the CDR3, the DNA is TGTGCCAGCAGTCTAGCCCGGGAGACCCAGTACTTC.

This clonotype was seen at least ten times. V and J are TRBV27 and TRBJ1-5; D is unresolved. The CDR3 sequence is 14 residues long. Trimming shortened V by 2 bases and J by 1 base, and 6 bases separated the two germline ends. The germline V gene has CDR1 MNHEY and CDR2 SMNVEV (reference sequence). CDR3: CASSLRESNQPQHF. CDR3 DNA: TGTGCCAGCAGTTTACGGGAGAGCAATCAGCCCCAGCATTTT.

This clonotype was counted ten times or more. The chain employs TRBV19 and TRBJ1-1; D is unresolved. V was shortened by 4 bases and J by 10 bases, with 13 bases between the two germline ends. CDR1 is LNHDA, CDR2 SQIVND, per germline (reference sequence). CDR3 length equals 12 residues. The CDR3 DNA reads as TGTGCCAGTAGTACCCGCAGGTTGGGAGCTTTCTTT. This sequence encodes CASSTRRLGAFF. The complete variable domain, with remaining parts taken from reference TRBV19 and TRBJ1-1, reads DGGITQSPKYLFRKEGQNVTLSCEQNLNHDAMYWYRQDPGQGLRLIYYSQIVNDFQKGDIAEGYSVSREKKESFPLTVTSAQKNPTAFYLCASSTRRLGAFFGQGTRLTVV.

The chain is built from TRBV6-5 and TRBJ2-7; 8 bases line up with TRBD2. Germline lookup yields CDR1 MNHEY and CDR2 SVGAGI. V trimming: 6 bases; J trimming: 2 bases; junction bases outside the gene matches: 6. CDR3 size: 14 residues. The CDR3 here is CASSEPGLAYEQYF. The CDR3 DNA reads as TGTGCCAGCAGCGAACCGGGACTAGCCTACGAGCAGTACTTC.

The table lists this clonotype with many counts. The CDR3 coding sequence is TGCAGTGCCCCACCGGGGCTTAGCGGGAGTCATTCCTACAATGAGCAGTTCTTC. Protein product: CSAPPGLSGSHSYNEQFF. The chain uses TRBV20-1 and TRBJ2-1; 9 nucleotides line up with TRBD2. Unmatched junction bases numbered 16, after V lost 6 bases and J lost 1 base. Germline CDR1 reads DFQATT; CDR2 reads SNEGSKA (reference sequence). There are 18 residues in the CDR3.

Concerning this clonotype: A read error may account for a junction end that differs from germline. The DNA for the CDR3 is TGTGCCAGCAGTCAACGGGGGGACATGAACACCGAAGCTTTCTTT. It is translated as CASSQRGDMNTEAFF. The chain is built from TRBV7-3 and TRBJ1-1, with TRBD1 as a possible D gene (6 bases). The CDR3 is made up of 15 amino acids. Germline V gene lookup returns CDR1 SGHTA and CDR2 FQGTGA.

The sample holds many counts of this clonotype. The chain is built from TRBV29-1 and TRBJ2-7; 9 positions match TRBD1. The CDR3 spans 13 residues. V lost 6 bases and J lost 6; bases outside the gene matches: 9. The germline CDR1 and CDR2 sequences are SQVTM and ANQGSEA. CDR3 protein: CSVGDRGFGEQYF. Written as DNA, the CDR3 is TGCAGCGTGGGCGACAGGGGGTTTGGCGAGCAGTACTTC.

This clonotype was observed at least ten times. This chain connects TRBV5-4 to TRBJ2-3, with 10 bases fitting TRBD1. Losses at the gene ends were 2 bases for V and 3 bases for J; bases not matched to a gene: 3. Germline CDR1 is SGHNT and CDR2 is YYREEE (reference sequence). The CDR3 is 15 amino acids. CDR3 loop: CASSFGTGVTDTQYF. The CDR3 region has the DNA TGTGCCAGCAGCTTCGGGACAGGGGTAACAGATACGCAGTATTTT.

This clonotype has at least ten counts. This chain uses TRBV24-1 with TRBJ1-1; the D is unclear. Trimming removed 9 bases at V and 3 bases at J, with 13 bases between. This CDR3 spans 13 amino acids. The V gene's germline CDR1 is KGHDR and CDR2 SFDVKD. CDR3 residues: CATDPSRDTEAFF. CDR3 coding DNA: TGTGCCACCGACCCATCCCGGGACACTGAAGCTTTCTTT.

Ten or more counts support this clonotype. The gene calls are TRBV12-3 or TRBV12-4 and TRBJ2-1; the match to TRBD2 covers 7 bases. The CDR3 has 12 amino acids. Unmatched junction bases numbered 4, after V lost 4 bases and J lost 10 bases. CDR3 sequence (DNA): TGTGCCAGCAGTTCTAGCGGAAGAGAGCAGTTCTTC. Translating gives CASSSSGREQFF.

This clonotype was counted at least ten times. This sequence joins TRBV5-5 and TRBJ1-4; D is possibly TRBD1 (5 bases). Germline lookup yields CDR1 SGHKS and CDR2 YYEKEE (reference sequence). Trimming cost V 4 bases and J 6 bases, with 10 bases left between them. There are 13 residues in the CDR3. The CDR3 here is CASSGPGHEKLFF. The CDR3 DNA follows: TGTGCCAGCAGCGGACCGGGACATGAAAAACTGTTTTTT.

This clonotype was counted at least ten times. The chain links TRBV19 to TRBJ1-4, with D possibly matching TRBD1 (6 bases). This CDR3 region has 15 residues. Trimming stripped 6 bases from V and 8 bases from J, with 19 bases between. CDR1 is LNHDA and CDR2 is SQIVND in the germline V gene (reference sequence). In DNA form, the CDR3 reads TGTGCCAGTAGAACAAGGACAGCCTTAAGCGAAAAACTGTTTTTT. This codes for CASRTRTALSEKLFF.

The CDR3 DNA is TGCGCCAGCAGTGAGCAGGGGACTTCCACCGGGGAGCTGTTTTTT. Translated: CASSEQGTSTGELFF. This chain links TRBV10-1 with TRBJ2-2; the D call may be TRBD1 or TRBD2 (6 bases each). Trimming removed 2 bases at V and 4 bases at J, with 11 bases between. Germline V lookup: CDR1 WNHNN, CDR2 SYGVQD (reference sequence). The CDR3 covers 15 residues.

This clonotype has more than one count but fewer than ten. The chain employs TRBV6-1 and TRBJ1-2; 9 bases match TRBD1. The germline gives CDR1 MNHNS, CDR2 SASEGT. Trimming cost V 7 bases and J 4 bases; bases outside gene matches: 10. The CDR3 has 15 amino acids. Here the CDR3 DNA reads TGTGCCAGCAATATAAGACAGGGGGAGAGCTATGGCTACACCTTC. It yields the protein CASNIRQGESYGYTF.

This clonotype came up many times. The chain links TRBV5-1 to TRBJ2-3; D perhaps matches TRBD1 (7 bases). Germline V lookup: CDR1 SGHRS, CDR2 YFSETQ. V was clipped by 0 bases and J by 3 bases, with 23 bases between them. This CDR3 has 19 amino acids. CDR3 in amino acids: CASSLDGGGGAGRTDTQYF. The CDR3 DNA follows: TGCGCCAGCAGCTTGGACGGTGGAGGGGGCGCGGGCAGGACAGATACGCAGTATTTT.

This clonotype was seen ten or more times. The CDR3 sequence: CTSSLFDNEQFF. Here the CDR3 DNA reads TGCACCAGCAGCCTCTTTGACAATGAGCAGTTCTTC. V gene TRBV1 combines with J gene TRBJ2-1. TRBV1 is given as a pseudogene. The length of the CDR3 is 12 residues.

CDR3 DNA sequence: TGTGCCAGCAGCTTAACATTCTCCTACGAGCAGTACTTC. This sequence encodes CASSLTFSYEQYF. V and J are TRBV2 and TRBJ2-7; D ambiguous. Per the germline V gene, CDR1 is SNHLY and CDR2 is FYNNEI. V lost 6 bases and J 0 bases, leaving 9 bases between the germline ends. This CDR3 has 13 amino acids.

The sample holds many counts of this clonotype. The genes are TRBV9 and TRBJ2-7; TRBD1 matches 12 bases. From germline, CDR1 is SGDLS and CDR2 YYNGEE. The CDR3 runs to 16 residues. V dropped 4 bases and J dropped 5; count of bases not matched to a gene: 10. CDR3 protein: CASSLGDRGPSDEQYF. The CDR3 DNA reads as TGTGCCAGCAGCCTAGGGGACAGGGGGCCTTCTGACGAGCAGTACTTC.

The V gene is TRBV12-3 or TRBV12-4, the J gene TRBJ2-6; D is ambiguous. This CDR3 has 15 amino acids. V was cut by 3 bases and J by 1 base, with 7 bases left in between. In nucleotides, the CDR3 is TGTGCCAGCAGTTTCGACTCGTCTGGGGCCAACGTCCTGACTTTC. Translation: CASSFDSSGANVLTF.

This clonotype occurred many times. The genes are TRBV4-3 and TRBJ2-1, with TRBD1 matching 8 bases. Germline loops: CDR1 LGHNA, CDR2 YSLEER. V was clipped by 3 bases and J by 12 bases; unmatched bases: 10. This CDR3 is built from 14 residues. CDR3 amino acids: CASSQTQGARPQFF. Here the CDR3 DNA reads TGCGCCAGCAGCCAGACCCAGGGGGCTAGGCCGCAGTTCTTC.

This clonotype was counted only a few times. The V gene is TRBV20-1, the J gene TRBJ2-3; possible D gene TRBD2, 5 bases. The ends were cut back, 2 bases at V and 0 bases at J, with 15 bases in the middle. The CDR3 covers 16 residues. CDR1 is DFQATT and CDR2 is SNEGSKA in the germline V gene (reference sequence). The CDR3 spells CSARSMSGASTDTQYF. The DNA for the CDR3 is TGCAGTGCTAGAAGTATGAGCGGAGCTAGCACAGATACGCAGTATTTT.

The sample holds many counts of this clonotype. The J gene is TRBJ2-7, the V gene TRBV5-5, with a weak D call TRBD1 (5 bases). The CDR3 totals 15 residues. Deletions cut 0 bases from V and 4 bases from J, with 14 bases between. The germline V gene has CDR1 SGHKS and CDR2 YYEKEE (reference sequence). The CDR3: CASSLAPQAIYEQYF. CDR3 coding DNA: TGTGCCAGCAGCTTGGCCCCACAGGCGATATACGAGCAGTACTTC.

The table lists this clonotype with many counts. This rearrangement joins TRBV30 to TRBJ1-3, with a possible D match to TRBD1 (6 bases). The germline CDR1 and CDR2 sequences are GTSNPN and SVGIG (reference sequence). This CDR3 is 14 amino acids long. V gave up 4 bases and J gave up 0 bases, with 10 bases separating them. CDR3 region: CAWITGNSGNTIYF. The CDR3 bases are TGTGCCTGGATTACAGGGAACTCTGGAAACACCATATATTTT.